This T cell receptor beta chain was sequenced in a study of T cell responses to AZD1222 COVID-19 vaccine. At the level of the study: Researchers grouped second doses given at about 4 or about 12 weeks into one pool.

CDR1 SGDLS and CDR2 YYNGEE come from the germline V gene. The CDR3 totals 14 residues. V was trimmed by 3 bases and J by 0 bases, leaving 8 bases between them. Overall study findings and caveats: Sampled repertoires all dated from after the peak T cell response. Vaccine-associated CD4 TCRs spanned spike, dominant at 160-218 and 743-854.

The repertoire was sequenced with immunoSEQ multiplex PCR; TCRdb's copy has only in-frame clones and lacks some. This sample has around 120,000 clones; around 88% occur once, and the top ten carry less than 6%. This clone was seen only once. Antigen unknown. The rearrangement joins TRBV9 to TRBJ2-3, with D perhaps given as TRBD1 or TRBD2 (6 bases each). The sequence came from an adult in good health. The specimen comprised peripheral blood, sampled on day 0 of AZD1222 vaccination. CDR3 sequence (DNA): TGTGCCAGCAGCGGGGGGGCCAGCACAGATACGCAGTATTTT. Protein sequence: CASSGGASTDTQYF.